This is a list of T cell receptor beta chains from one sample in a study of blood T cell repertoires in COVID-19. Sequencing used immunoSEQ multiplex PCR; TCRdb keeps in-frame clones, though not all of them. The sample contains fewer than 200,000 clones, roughly 75% of which appear only once. The specimen sequenced was peripheral blood. The receptors here all came from a man between 70 and 80 years old with active or convalescent COVID-19. Both conserved end residues are part of each CDR3. The D gene is left open where the match is weak. Clone size is given for some rows only: seen once, a few or many times, or a class if the clone is expanded.

CDR3 DNA	CDR3 protein	V gene	J gene	D gene	clone size
TGTGCCAGCAGTCACAGGGGAGGAAAGACCCAGTACTTC	CASSHRGGKTQYF	TRBV6-2/TRBV6-3	TRBJ2-5	.	once
TGTGCCAGCAGCCGTCCCGGGACAGGACAGGGCCTCTATGGCTACACCTTC	CASSRPGTGQGLYGYTF	TRBV5-4	TRBJ1-2	TRBD1	.
TGTGCCAGCAGCTTGCGAGCGGGAGGTCAGGGAGATACGCAGTATTTT	CASSLRAGGQGDTQYF	TRBV5-4	TRBJ2-3	TRBD2	.
TGTGCCAGCAGCGGAGAAGTTTGGCTCTATGGCTACACCTTC	CASSGEVWLYGYTF	TRBV6-5	TRBJ1-2	.	.
TGTGCCAGCAGCCAAGTTCACAGGGGTGCGTGGGAGACCCAGTACTTC	CASSQVHRGAWETQYF	TRBV4-2	TRBJ2-5	TRBD1	.
TGTGCCAGCAGTTACTCGACAGGGGATAGGTACATTCAGTACTTC	CASSYSTGDRYIQYF	TRBV6-2/TRBV6-3	TRBJ2-4	TRBD1	.
TGTGCCAGCAGCCCCTTAGCGGCAGTTACAGATACGCAGTATTTT	CASSPLAAVTDTQYF	TRBV2	TRBJ2-3	.	few
TGTGCCAGCAGTTACGGAAGGGGAATGAACACTGAAGCTTTCTTT	CASSYGRGMNTEAFF	TRBV6-5	TRBJ1-1	.	.
TGTGCCAGCAGCCCCCCGGGGACTAGCGGTTTGCTTTATCAGTTCTTC	CASSPPGTSGLLYQFF	TRBV7-9	TRBJ2-1	TRBD2	.
TGTGCCAGCAGCTTAGGGGGAGCGTTAGAGAACGAGCAGTACTTC	CASSLGGALENEQYF	TRBV7-2	TRBJ2-7	.	.
TGTGCCAGCAGCCCTAGCTCCTACAATGAGCAGTTCTTC	CASSPSSYNEQFF	TRBV7-9	TRBJ2-1	.	.
TGTGCCAGCAGCTCTCCTACGGAGAACTATGGCTACACCTTC	CASSSPTENYGYTF	TRBV9	TRBJ1-2	.	.
TGTGCCAGCACTAGCACAGATACGCAGTATTTT	CASTSTDTQYF	TRBV2	TRBJ2-3	.	.
TGTGCCAGCAGCAACCTCCGTCCTAGGAAGACCCAGTACTTC	CASSNLRPRKTQYF	TRBV21-1	TRBJ2-5	.	.
TGTGCCAGCACTAGCGGGTATCCCCCAAATGAGCAGTTCTTC	CASTSGYPPNEQFF	TRBV6-5	TRBJ2-1	TRBD2	few
TGCGCCAGCAGCTTGGCCCTGGGACAGGGGACTGAAGCTTTCTTT	CASSLALGQGTEAFF	TRBV5-1	TRBJ1-1	TRBD1	.
TGTGCCAGCAGTAGGGATCAGGGTTATGGCTACACCTTC	CASSRDQGYGYTF	TRBV6-6	TRBJ1-2	.	.
TGTGCCAGCTCACCGTCCGAGCGCACCGGGGAGCTGTTTTTT	CASSPSERTGELFF	TRBV18	TRBJ2-2	.	once
TGTGCCAGCGGTGGACAGGGGGCGTTGGACACTGAAGCTTTCTTT	CASGGQGALDTEAFF	TRBV28	TRBJ1-1	TRBD1	.
TGTGCCAGCAGCTTAAATTCCGCGGGGGCCGGGGAGACCCAGTACTTC	CASSLNSAGAGETQYF	TRBV7-2	TRBJ2-5	.	.
TGTGCCAGCAGCTCGGGATCGGAGGGCGAGCAGTACTTC	CASSSGSEGEQYF	TRBV11-2	TRBJ2-7	.	.
TGTGCCAGCACGCGATTCGTTGGAAACACCATATATTTT	CASTRFVGNTIYF	TRBV12-3/TRBV12-4	TRBJ1-3	.	.
TGTGCCAGCAGCTTAGTGGGCGCCGGCTATGGCTACACCTTC	CASSLVGAGYGYTF	TRBV7-2	TRBJ1-2	.	few
TGTGCCAGCAGGGCCCTAAGTTTTCCAGGGGAGACTGAAGCTTTCTTT	CASRALSFPGETEAFF	TRBV2	TRBJ1-1	.	.
TGTGCCAGCAGTTCGACAGGTTATAAGCAGTACTTC	CASSSTGYKQYF	TRBV12-3/TRBV12-4	TRBJ2-7	.	few
TGTGCCAGCAGCCCGACAGGAGCCCAAGAGACCCAGTACTTC	CASSPTGAQETQYF	TRBV7-2	TRBJ2-5	.	.
TGTGCCAGCAGTGACCGACGGAGCTCTGGAAACACCATATATTTT	CASSDRRSSGNTIYF	TRBV6-4	TRBJ1-3	.	.
TGTGCTAGTGGCCAAGGACTAGCGGGAACCTACGAGCAGTACTTC	CASGQGLAGTYEQYF	TRBV12-5	TRBJ2-7	TRBD2	.
TGCAGCGGACAGGGGGGGATACTAGCCAAAAACATTCAGTACTTC	CSGQGGILAKNIQYF	TRBV29-1	TRBJ2-4	TRBD1	.